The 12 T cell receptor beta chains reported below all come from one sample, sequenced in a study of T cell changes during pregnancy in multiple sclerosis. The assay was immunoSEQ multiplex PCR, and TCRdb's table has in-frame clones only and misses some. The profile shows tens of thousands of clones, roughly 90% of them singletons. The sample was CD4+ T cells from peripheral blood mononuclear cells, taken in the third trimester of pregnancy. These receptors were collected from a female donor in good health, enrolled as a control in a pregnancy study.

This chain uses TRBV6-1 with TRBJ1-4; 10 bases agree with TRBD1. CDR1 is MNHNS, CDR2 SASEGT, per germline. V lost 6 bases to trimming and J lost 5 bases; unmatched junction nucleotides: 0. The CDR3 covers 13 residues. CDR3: CASRDRGNEKLFF. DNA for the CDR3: TGTGCCAGCAGGGACAGGGGGAATGAAAAACTGTTTTTT.

In DNA form, the CDR3 reads TGTGCCAGCAGCTTAACGACGGGGATGAACACTGAAGCTTTCTTT. Its translation: CASSLTTGMNTEAFF. J is TRBJ1-1 and V is TRBV11-2; D gene unclear. CDR1 SGHAT and CDR2 FQNNGV come from the germline V gene. The CDR3 is 15 amino acids. The V gene lost 2 bases and the J gene lost 0 bases, with 10 bases spanning the gap.

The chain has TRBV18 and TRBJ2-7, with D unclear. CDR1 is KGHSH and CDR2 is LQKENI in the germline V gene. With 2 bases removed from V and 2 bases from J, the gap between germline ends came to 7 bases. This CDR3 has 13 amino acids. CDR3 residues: CASSPSDTYEQYF. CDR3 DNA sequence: TGTGCCAGCTCACCATCTGACACCTACGAGCAGTACTTC.

This chain's CDR3 is CAWNPGTGVNQPQHF. The CDR3 DNA reads TGTGCCTGGAATCCCGGGACAGGGGTCAATCAGCCCCAGCATTTT. This chain joins TRBV30 and TRBJ1-5; TRBD1 agrees at 10 bases. J lost 3 bases, V lost 4 bases, and 6 bases had no gene match. There are 15 residues in the CDR3. Germline V lookup: CDR1 GTSNPN, CDR2 SVGIG (reference sequence).

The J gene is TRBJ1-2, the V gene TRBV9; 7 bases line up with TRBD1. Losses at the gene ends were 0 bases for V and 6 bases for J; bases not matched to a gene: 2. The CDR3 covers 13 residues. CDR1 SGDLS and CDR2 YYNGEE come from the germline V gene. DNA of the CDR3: TGTGCCAGCAGCGTAGGACAGGGTCATGGCTACACCTTC. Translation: CASSVGQGHGYTF.

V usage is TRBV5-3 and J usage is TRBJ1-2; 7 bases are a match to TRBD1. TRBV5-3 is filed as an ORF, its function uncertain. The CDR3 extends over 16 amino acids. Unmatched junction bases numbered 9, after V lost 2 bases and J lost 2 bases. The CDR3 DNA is TGTGCCAGAAGCTTCGGGATTCTGGGACAGAACTATGGCTACACCTTC. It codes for CARSFGILGQNYGYTF.

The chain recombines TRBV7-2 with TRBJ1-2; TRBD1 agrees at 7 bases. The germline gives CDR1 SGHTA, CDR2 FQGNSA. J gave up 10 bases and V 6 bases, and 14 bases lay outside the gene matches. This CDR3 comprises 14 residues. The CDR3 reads CASRKLATGPNYTF. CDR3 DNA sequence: TGTGCCAGCAGGAAACTCGCGACAGGGCCTAACTACACCTTC.

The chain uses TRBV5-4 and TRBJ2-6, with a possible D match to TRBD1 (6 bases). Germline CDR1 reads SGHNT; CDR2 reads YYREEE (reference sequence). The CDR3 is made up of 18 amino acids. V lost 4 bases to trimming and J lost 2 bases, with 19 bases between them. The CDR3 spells CASSPAFTGLAGANVLTF. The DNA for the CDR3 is TGTGCCAGCAGCCCCGCTTTCACAGGGTTGGCTGGGGCCAACGTCCTGACTTTC.

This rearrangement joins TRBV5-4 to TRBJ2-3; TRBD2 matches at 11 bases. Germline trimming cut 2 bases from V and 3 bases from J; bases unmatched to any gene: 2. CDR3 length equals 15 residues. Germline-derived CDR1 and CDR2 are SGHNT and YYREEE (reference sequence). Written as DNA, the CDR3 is TGTGCCAGCAGCTTTTCTAGCGGGGGGACAGATACGCAGTATTTT. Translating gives CASSFSSGGTDTQYF.

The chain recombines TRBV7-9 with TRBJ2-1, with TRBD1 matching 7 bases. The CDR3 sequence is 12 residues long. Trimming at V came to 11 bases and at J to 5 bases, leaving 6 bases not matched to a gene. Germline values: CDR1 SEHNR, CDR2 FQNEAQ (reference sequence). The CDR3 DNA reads TGTGCCGGGGGACAGACCAACAATGAGCAGTTCTTC. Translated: CAGGQTNNEQFF.

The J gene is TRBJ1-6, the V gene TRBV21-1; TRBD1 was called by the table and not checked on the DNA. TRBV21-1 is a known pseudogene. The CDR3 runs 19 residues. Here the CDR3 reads CASSAPTAGRCSYNSPLHF. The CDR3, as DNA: TGTGCCAGCAGCGCGCCGACAGCCGGTCGGTGCTCCTATAATTCACCCCTCCACTTT.

DNA for the CDR3: TGTGCCAGTAGTACGTCATCGGGGACCGGGGAGCTGTTTTTT. Translating gives CASSTSSGTGELFF. The V call is TRBV19, the J call TRBJ2-2; D is perhaps TRBD2 (5 bases). This CDR3 contains 14 residues. Trimming shortened V by 4 bases and J by 5 bases, and 11 bases separated the two germline ends. Germline V gene sequence: CDR1 LNHDA, CDR2 SQIVND (reference sequence). The full variable domain, its missing parts supplied by reference TRBV19 and TRBJ2-2, is DGGITQSPKYLFRKEGQNVTLSCEQNLNHDAMYWYRQDPGQGLRLIYYSQIVNDFQKGDIAEGYSVSREKKESFPLTVTSAQKNPTAFYLCASSTSSGTGELFFGEGSRLTVL.